Included here is one T cell receptor (beta chain) sequence, with context. Its binding antigen is unknown. The record originates from a study of cytomegalovirus exposure and HLA in healthy donors listed by TCRdb under 2017. About the study as a whole: An earlier analysis of roughly 570 of the donors reported approximately 300 Gb of sequence data and 117 million unique TCR beta sequences obtained from 150 million to 200 million T cells. Approximately 310 gigabases of sequencing data and around 90 million unique TCR sequences made up an early release that covered several hundred HLA-typed donors. Of the approximately 400 genotyped donors, 75% to 85% were placed in the genetic ancestry cluster associated with self-reported Caucasian donors. The study aimed to test whether signatures of past pathogen exposure could be identified by cataloging public T cell receptors. The study used immunosequencing to profile the T cell repertoires of hundreds of subjects and linked those repertoires to cytomegalovirus serostatus. Besides the first cohort of roughly 660 subjects, a separate validation cohort made up of 90 to 150 different subjects was used. To predict cytomegalovirus infection status, the study brought together high-throughput TCR immunosequencing, statistical association of individual TCRs with disease status, and machine learning. A later analysis re-examined previously published TCR beta repertoires from about 670 donors and added high-resolution HLA genotyping to investigate patterns of TCR occurrence. Rather than drawing on any new phenotypic data, the later analysis identified candidate immune exposures from TCR beta sequences and the way those sequences occurred across donors. An earlier analysis of fewer than 700 of the donors applied high-throughput TCR beta sequencing to assess whether each TCR beta V gene segment acted as functional or pseudogenic. Donor age, sex, ethnicity and CMV serostatus were collected together with the repertoire data. In a later genetic analysis, genome-wide SNP genotypes for 398 of the 666 donors were used, and that subset was treated as a discovery cohort. Every repertoire in the discovery cohort had been generated on one and the same sequencing platform. HLA typing covered class I and class II loci at four-digit resolution. Typing coverage varied by locus: roughly 629-630 donors for A, B, C, DRB1 and DQB1; approximately 520 for DQA1; approximately 570 for DPA1; fewer than 480 for DPB1. Roughly five DR-DQ haplotypes were treated as single units for association and clustering because of strong linkage in the cohort. Among around 400 genotyped donors of the cohort, an average of around 250,000 unique TCR beta nucleotide sequences was sequenced per donor, of which approximately 19% were non-productive. General findings and caveats noted by the study authors: The authors suggested that the approach could potentially be generalized to other disease states and immunological phenotypes. An earlier analysis of 587 of the donors showed that most TCR beta V segments appeared in productive rearrangements either about 87% or about 30% of the time, which broadly matched IMGT annotations. In both the original and validation cohorts, the classifier was reported to diagnose cytomegalovirus status with high specificity and sensitivity. Some IMGT-functional V segments, including TRBV6-2 and TRBV6-3, could not be told apart with the 87-base-pair reads, so those segments were excluded. In a later analysis, most CMV-associated TCR beta chains were found to appear HLA-restricted, with HLA associations seemingly driven largely by CMV exposure. Because counts were too low, seventeen rarely observed V segments, including chromosome 9 orphons, were excluded from the earlier analysis of several hundred of the donors. Across donors, most TCR sequences were observed very rarely, whereas some public TCRs were present in many individuals. A later genetic analysis reported fewer N-insertions in productive TCRs among donors in an Asian-associated ancestry cluster than the roughly 700-donor mean. When HLA alleles, especially DR and DQ, strongly co-occurred, attributing TCR associations to individual alleles was difficult. A further reported finding was that TCR beta sequences accurately predicted the HLA-A and HLA-B alleles for most subjects in the first cohort. At a false discovery rate of 0.05, a later analysis linked around 17,000 TCR beta sequences to specific HLA alleles. Sequencing depth was assumed to be roughly uniform across donors in the presence/absence analyses, though that assumption may not hold. A total of 164 TCR beta chains were listed by the study as associated with cytomegalovirus. For the cohort, immune exposure information was limited to CMV serostatus. In vitro tests confirmed that a few of the cytomegalovirus-associated TCR beta chains recognize cytomegalovirus antigens. A later analysis found that HLA-associated TCR beta chains were more clonally expanded and had lower generation probabilities than equally common non-associated chains. An association between a missense DCLRE1C variant and V-gene and J-gene trimming of TCR beta chains was found in a later genetic analysis and replicated in an independent cohort. Linkage disequilibrium might explain the correlated functional status among segregating V segments, but an unknown experimental factor could not be ruled out. In a later analysis, TCR association rates were found to vary across HLA loci, with the most associated TCRs seen for DRB1 alleles and the fewest for HLA-C alleles. Because some donors lacked HLA typing at each locus, the association tests relied only on the typed subset. The cohort was sequenced for TCR beta chains only, and without alpha or paired-chain data the features that could be detected were limited. The sequencing pipeline was judged likely to have produced a cluster of highly shared sequence variants as a technical artifact. In a later analysis, several top co-occurrence clusters were reported to appear linked to parvovirus B19, influenza, CMV and Epstein-Barr virus.

Library construction relied on the immunoSEQ multiplex PCR assay. For the multiplex PCR, a mixture combining 60 forward primers for TCR Vbeta segments and 13 reverse primers for TCR Jbeta segments was used. The CDR3 region of rearranged TCR beta genes was amplified from genomic DNA by a multiplex PCR assay. Amplified TCR beta libraries were sequenced as 87-base-pair reads on the Illumina HiSeq System. The paper's data handling went like this. In a later analysis, approximately 74 million unique TCR beta chains were counted across the 500 to 850 repertoires, and about 9.9 million of these chains were shared by at least two donors. Raw reads were error-corrected and collapsed into unique sequences by a nearest-neighbor algorithm in which closely related sequences were merged to remove PCR and sequencing errors. To assign V, D and J gene segments, CDR3 sequences were aligned to IMGT reference sequences. For a sequence to be retained, a match of at least six nucleotides was required to both a V gene segment and a J gene segment. A rearrangement counted as productive if the CDR3 had no stop codons and remained in frame with V and J, and every other rearrangement counted as non-productive. Following IMGT convention, CDR3 was defined as the stretch from the second conserved V-encoded cysteine to the conserved J-encoded phenylalanine. In an earlier analysis of around 600 of the donors, sequences lacking an unambiguous match to a single V gene segment were excluded. An earlier analysis of roughly 590 of the donors called V segments functional above 56.7% productive rearrangements and segregating when the between-donor standard deviation exceeded 5%. To diagnose cytomegalovirus status from the catalog of TCR beta chain sequences, a statistical classification framework was built. V and J gene assignment, in a later analysis, came from comparing TCR nucleotide sequences with IMGT/GENE-DB human TR gene sequences. In a later analysis, CDR3 sequences and most-parsimonious VDJ recombination scenarios were assigned using the TCRdist pipeline. In a later analysis, each TCR beta chain was defined by its CDR3 amino acid sequence together with its V-gene family, and reads without a unique V-gene family were excluded. A later analysis removed 600 or so highly shared, low-generation-probability nucleotide sequences to deal with suspected cross-contamination and a sequencing artifact. For each public chain, a later analysis derived a clonal expansion index from normalized ranks of inferred template counts within each repertoire. Generation probabilities in a later analysis came from a VDJ recombination model fitted to out-of-frame rearrangements, and those results were checked against IGoR. In a later analysis, TCR-TCR, TCR-HLA and TCR-CMV co-occurrence was scored with hypergeometric tests, and a repertoire-size bias correction was applied to TCR pairs. A later analysis estimated false discovery rates by permuting HLA or CMV assignments 20 times. A later analysis grouped co-occurring TCRs with DBSCAN, adding TCRdist sequence similarity when clustering within HLA-allele-positive subsets. Repertoires with fewer than 30,000 or more than 120,000 public chains, plus five repertoires with anomalous nucleotide sharing, were excluded from co-occurrence clustering. TCRdb mirrors the immuneACCESS table, restricted to in-frame sequences. Some clones are absent from its copies; in checked studies, under half trace to an unresolved V gene, and the reason for the others is unknown. The V and J calls and clone size were taken over from that table, and D and trimming were inferred from the DNA. This sample's table lists 200,000 or so clones. Approximately 0.74% of the sample is held by the ten biggest clonotypes.

The cohort was made up of hundreds of healthy bone marrow donors. All cohort members were sampled while nominally healthy, although unrecorded immune exposures were likely present. The donor was CMV seronegative and was included in the group of hundreds of seronegative cohort members. A peripheral blood sample was provided by each donor, and peripheral blood mononuclear cells were used for TCR beta sequencing. The Qiagen DNeasy Blood Extraction Kit was used to extract genomic DNA from the blood cell samples. CDR1 and CDR2 (PRHDT, FYEKMQ) derive from the germline V gene (reference sequence). From cysteine to phenylalanine, the CDR3 is 13 amino acids long. Of all the DNA, just the CDR3 is kept, 39 bases in frame from base 1. After removal of 8 bases from V and 2 bases from J, the junction retains 5 bases not matched to a gene.

The specimen was PBMCs. This chain is built from TRBV13 and TRBJ2-7; 8 of the junction bases match TRBD2. The sequence was obtained from a boy aged 5-17 years in good health and CMV-seronegative. The nucleotide sequence reads as follows: TGTGCCAGCGGCTCGCGGGGGGCCTACGAGCAGTACTTC. It encodes CASGSRGAYEQYF.